This passage covers 29 T cell receptor beta chains from one sample sequenced in a study of neurological immune-mediated disorders. Via MiXCR, TCRdb re-called the 5' RACE reads, giving one row per CDR3 protein. The sample has roughly 56,000 distinct CDR3 sequences, about an eighth seen once. Sample: PBMCs. The source of these receptors is a man in his sixties in good health.

This clonotype was found many times. CDR3 protein: CASSFGGVFYEQYF. CDR3 in DNA: TGCGCCAGCAGCTTCGGCGGTGTGTTCTACGAGCAGTACTTC. The chain uses TRBV5-1 and TRBJ2-7; D ambiguous. The CDR3 has 14 residues. The V and J ends lost 2 bases and 3 bases respectively, with 12 bases between them. Germline loops: CDR1 SGHRS, CDR2 YFSETQ. Supplemented by reference TRBV5-1 and TRBJ2-7, the full variable domain reads KAGVTQTPRYLIKTRGQQVTLSCSPISGHRSVSWYQQTPGQGLQFLFEYFSETQRNKGNFPGRFSGRQFSNSRSEMNVSTLELGDSALYLCASSFGGVFYEQYFGPGTRLTVT.

This clonotype was counted a few times. V and J are TRBV5-1 and TRBJ2-1, with a weak D call TRBD2 (5 bases). V shed 2 bases and J shed 4 bases, with 10 bases lying between them. The germline gives CDR1 SGHRS, CDR2 YFSETQ. The CDR3 spans 14 residues. The CDR3 nucleotides read TGCGCCAGCAGCTTTGTCGAGCGGTACAATGAGCAGTTCTTC. The encoded protein is CASSFVERYNEQFF.

This clonotype was recorded at least ten times. The chain recombines TRBV6-6 with TRBJ1-2, with a tentative D call TRBD1 (5 bases). The CDR3 is 13 residues long. The V gene's germline CDR1 is MNHNY and CDR2 SVGAGI (reference sequence). V was clipped by 8 bases and J by 1 base, with 11 bases between them. Here the CDR3 reads CASVRELNYGYTF. The CDR3 DNA sequence: TGTGCCAGCGTCAGGGAGCTTAACTATGGCTACACCTTC.

Ten or more counts support this clonotype. The chain employs TRBV6-2 or TRBV6-3 and TRBJ2-3, with 9 bases matching TRBD2. The CDR3 consists of 16 residues. The ends lost 5 bases at V and 2 bases at J; junction bases unmatched: 8. Germline V CDR1 and CDR2: MNHEY, SVGEGT. CDR3 residues: CASSRGGGVNTDTQYF. Here the CDR3 DNA reads TGTGCCAGCAGTCGCGGGGGGGGGGTGAACACAGATACGCAGTATTTT.

CDR3 amino acids: CASSPYKASYNEQFF. Written as DNA, the CDR3 is TGTGCCAGCAGTCCCTACAAGGCGTCCTACAATGAGCAGTTCTTC. This chain links TRBV27 with TRBJ2-1; D unclear. Germline assignment: CDR1 MNHEY and CDR2 SMNVEV (reference sequence). The V end lost 5 bases, the J end lost 1 base, and 12 bases lay between the germline ends. This CDR3 contains 15 residues.

This clonotype was seen once. This rearrangement joins TRBV6-2 or TRBV6-3 to TRBJ2-7, with D perhaps being TRBD1 or TRBD2 (5 bases each). The CDR3 covers 14 residues. Germline V lookup: CDR1 MNHEY, CDR2 SVGEGT. Trimming pared 3 bases from V and 4 bases from J, leaving 13 bases between. CDR3 sequence reads: CASSYSGTAYEQYF. The CDR3 bases are TGTGCCAGCAGTTATTCCGGGACCGCTTACGAGCAGTACTTC.

This clonotype was counted at least ten times. This chain uses TRBV18 with TRBJ2-1, with 12 bases lining up with TRBD1. The junction had 8 bases not matched to a gene; V was cut back by 1 base and J by 7 bases. The germline CDR1 and CDR2 sequences are KGHSH and LQKENI. The CDR3 is 17 amino acids. In nucleotides, the CDR3 is TGTGCCAGCTCACCACGGCTGGGACAGGGGGCGCAGAATGAGCAGTTCTTC. Protein sequence: CASSPRLGQGAQNEQFF.

The chain joins TRBV20-1 to TRBJ2-7; 7 bases are shared with TRBD1. The trim removed 4 bases at V and 2 bases at J, leaving 8 bases unmatched. The CDR3 spans 14 residues. Germline V gives CDR1 DFQATT, CDR2 SNEGSKA (reference sequence). The CDR3 sequence is CSAKDRYKPYEQYF. The CDR3, as DNA: TGCAGTGCTAAGGACAGGTATAAGCCCTACGAGCAGTACTTC.

In this sample, this clonotype is medium-sized. The V and J genes are TRBV3-1 and TRBJ1-1; D is undetermined. V lost 4 bases, J lost 1 base, and 4 bases lay in between. CDR1 and CDR2 (germline): LGHDT, YNNKEL (reference sequence). The CDR3 contains 12 residues. The CDR3 sequence is CASSRGNTEAFF. CDR3 nucleotides: TGTGCCAGCAGCCGGGGGAACACTGAAGCTTTCTTT.

This clonotype was recorded at least ten times. The rearrangement links TRBV15 to TRBJ1-2; TRBD1 is a possible D gene (6 bases). In germline, CDR1 is LNHNV, CDR2 YYDKDF (reference sequence). The V end lost 4 bases, the J end lost 6 bases, and 15 bases lay between the germline ends. The CDR3 runs to 14 residues. The CDR3 sequence is CATSTGGRSDGYTF. The CDR3 nucleotides read TGTGCCACCAGCACGGGGGGGCGGTCGGATGGCTACACCTTC.

This clonotype was seen at least ten times. Germline is not matched at one junction end, which may reflect a read error. As DNA, the CDR3 is TGTGCCAGTAGCTTGGCAGGGCCCACCGGGGAGCTGTTTTTT. Residues: CASSLAGPTGELFF. This chain links TRBV7-2 with TRBJ2-2; maybe TRBD1 (5 bases). The CDR3 loop spans 14 amino acids. Germline-derived CDR1 and CDR2 are SGHTA and FQGNSA.

This clonotype was recorded many times. The chain carries TRBV14 and TRBJ1-2, with a tentative D call TRBD1 (6 bases). Germline V gene sequence: CDR1 SGHDN, CDR2 FVKESK. There are 13 residues in the CDR3. V was trimmed by 4 bases and J by 6 bases, leaving 12 bases between them. The CDR3 reads CASSRVQGHGYTF. The DNA of the CDR3 is TGTGCCAGCAGCCGAGTCCAGGGGCATGGCTACACCTTC.

This clonotype was seen at least ten times. The chain has TRBV10-3 and TRBJ1-1; 7 bases fit TRBD1. This CDR3 region has 13 residues. Germline CDR1 is ENHRY and CDR2 is SYGVKD. The ends lost 8 bases at V and 1 base at J; junction bases unmatched: 4. The CDR3 DNA reads as TGTGCCATCTCTTGGGACAGGAACACTGAAGCTTTCTTT. Residues: CAISWDRNTEAFF.

This clonotype appeared many times. The chain has TRBV5-1 and TRBJ1-3, with 10 bases identical to TRBD1. The CDR3 has 15 residues. Germline values: CDR1 SGHRS, CDR2 YFSETQ. V dropped 4 bases and J dropped 4; count of bases not matched to a gene: 5. In nucleotides, the CDR3 is TGCGCCAGCAGCCAAGACAGGGGGCGAGGAAACACCATATATTTT. It codes for CASSQDRGRGNTIYF.

This clonotype was counted at least ten times. The chain is built from TRBV5-1 and TRBJ1-1; no clear D. Germline V lookup: CDR1 SGHRS, CDR2 YFSETQ. The CDR3 length is 15 residues. V dropped 4 bases and J dropped 2 bases, with 15 bases sitting between them. The CDR3 DNA is TGCGCCAGCAGCCCTGAGGTCAGTTCCAACACTGAAGCTTTCTTT. Protein product: CASSPEVSSNTEAFF.

This clonotype showed up many times. V usage is TRBV4-3 and J usage is TRBJ2-3; 8 nucleotides match TRBD2. The V segment lost 1 base and the J segment 2 bases; nucleotides outside the gene matches: 2. From germline, CDR1 is LGHNA and CDR2 YSLEER. The CDR3 is 15 amino acids. CDR3 region: CASSQVAGFTDTQYF. For the CDR3, the DNA is TGCGCCAGCAGCCAAGTAGCGGGGTTCACAGATACGCAGTATTTT.

This clonotype was found many times. The rearrangement links TRBV5-6 to TRBJ2-5; 7 bases align to TRBD1. V lost 5 bases, J lost 5 bases, and 15 bases stayed unmatched. Germline loops: CDR1 SGHDT, CDR2 YYEEEE. The CDR3 spans 16 residues. The CDR3 region has the DNA TGTGCCAGCAGTTACTCCAGGGTAGGGGGACAGGAGACCCAGTACTTC. It is translated as CASSYSRVGGQETQYF. The whole variable domain, filled in from reference TRBV5-6 and TRBJ2-5, reads DAGVTQSPTHLIKTRGQQVTLRCSPKSGHDTVSWYQQALGQGPQFIFQYYEEEERQRGNFPDRFSGHQFPNYSSELNVNALLLGDSALYLCASSYSRVGGQETQYFGPGTRLLVL.

Of note for this clonotype: One end of the junction does not line up with germline, which may come from a read error. The genes are TRBV9 and TRBJ2-5; 11 bases match TRBD2. In germline, CDR1 is SGDLS, CDR2 YYNGEE. CDR3 length: 19 residues. This chain's CDR3 is CASSPGLAVSSLRGENQYF. CDR3 coding DNA: TGTGCCAGCAGCCCGGGACTAGCGGTGTCTTCTCTGCGGGGAGAGAACCAGTACTTC.

This clonotype was recorded many times. CDR3 in amino acids: CASSLAGGGETQYF. DNA for the CDR3: TGTGCCAGCAGCTTAGCGGGGGGGGGAGAGACCCAGTACTTC. This chain uses TRBV7-3 with TRBJ2-5, with TRBD2 identical over 9 bases. The germline gives CDR1 SGHTA, CDR2 FQGTGA. The CDR3 is made up of 14 amino acids. The J segment lost 4 bases and the V segment lost 2 bases, leaving 2 bases of the junction unmatched.

The table lists this clonotype with many counts. The V gene is TRBV4-3, the J gene TRBJ2-1, with 8 positions matching TRBD2. The germline gives CDR1 LGHNA, CDR2 YSLEER. This CDR3 is 16 amino acids long. J gave up 7 bases and V 4 bases, and 12 bases lay outside the gene matches. The CDR3 here is CASSPAYGLAENEQFF. For the CDR3, the DNA is TGCGCCAGCAGCCCAGCCTACGGACTAGCCGAGAATGAGCAGTTCTTC.

This clonotype was detected ten times or more. The rearrangement links TRBV3-1 to TRBJ1-4; 9 bases match TRBD1. With 6 bases clipped from V and 8 bases from J, the junction kept 10 bases outside the gene matches. The CDR3 extends over 15 amino acids. From germline, CDR1 is LGHDT and CDR2 YNNKEL (reference sequence). CDR3 nucleotide sequence: TGTGCCAGCAGTGCCTCCGGGACAGGGAGGGAAAAACTGTTTTTT. This gives the protein CASSASGTGREKLFF.

V and J are TRBV20-1 and TRBJ2-7; D unclear. Germline values: CDR1 DFQATT, CDR2 SNEGSKA (reference sequence). Trimming left V 0 bases short and J 6 bases short, with 12 bases between. This CDR3 is built from 13 residues. The CDR3 nucleotides are TGCAGTGCTAGAGACAGGCTTGGGCGCGAGCAGTACTTC. It yields the protein CSARDRLGREQYF.

This clonotype has a count of ten or more. The V call is TRBV9, the J call TRBJ1-1, with 7 bases identical to TRBD1. Germline V gives CDR1 SGDLS, CDR2 YYNGEE. The CDR3 covers 14 residues. With V trimmed by 3 bases and J by 1 base, 3 bases remained unmatched. In DNA, the CDR3 is TGTGCCAGCAGCGCCGGGACAGAGAACACTGAAGCTTTCTTT. Translation: CASSAGTENTEAFF.

At least ten counts were recorded for this clonotype. The gene calls are TRBV6-2 or TRBV6-3 and TRBJ2-1; TRBD2 matches 11 bases. The CDR3 contains 14 residues. Looked up from germline, CDR1 is MNHEY and CDR2 is SVGEGT. With V trimmed by 6 bases and J by 10 bases, 8 bases remained unmatched. CDR3 nucleotides: TGTGCCAGCAGCCTTAGCGGGGGGGGCGGAGAGCAGTTCTTC. As protein: CASSLSGGGGEQFF.

This clonotype was counted a few times. V and J are TRBV3-1 and TRBJ2-7, with 7 bases lining up with TRBD1. V trimming: 4 bases; J trimming: 6 bases; junction bases outside the gene matches: 9. The germline gives CDR1 LGHDT, CDR2 YNNKEL (reference sequence). This CDR3 contains 14 residues. The CDR3 sequence: CASSPPRDSGEQYF. CDR3 nucleotides: TGTGCCAGCAGCCCACCCCGGGACAGTGGCGAGCAGTACTTC.

Ten or more counts support this clonotype. Here the CDR3 DNA reads TGTGCCAGCAGTACCGGGAGGGGAAGCTCCTACGAGCAGTACTTC. Protein product: CASSTGRGSSYEQYF. The rearrangement joins TRBV6-5 to TRBJ2-7; 8 nucleotides match TRBD2. Germline V CDR1 and CDR2: MNHEY, SVGAGI. This CDR3 spans 15 amino acids. The V segment lost 5 bases and the J segment 0 bases; nucleotides outside the gene matches: 6.

This clonotype was recorded many times. V is TRBV7-2 and J is TRBJ1-2; D remains ambiguous. Trimming took 5 bases from V and 7 from J, leaving 11 bases between them. The CDR3 runs 12 residues. Germline assignment: CDR1 SGHTA and CDR2 FQGNSA. CDR3 region: CASSLDWGGYTF. CDR3 nucleotides: TGTGCCAGCAGCCTGGACTGGGGTGGCTACACCTTC.

This clonotype was counted at least ten times. V usage is TRBV7-8 and J usage is TRBJ2-1; TRBD2 matches at 12 bases. Germline trimming cut 5 bases from V and 4 bases from J; bases unmatched to any gene: 6. The CDR3 consists of 16 residues. CDR1 and CDR2 (germline): SGHVS, FQNEAQ. This CDR3 is CASSARLAGDYNEQFF. CDR3 sequence (DNA): TGTGCCAGCAGCGCTAGACTAGCGGGGGATTACAATGAGCAGTTCTTC.

The sample holds many counts of this clonotype. The J gene is TRBJ1-2, the V gene TRBV12-3 or TRBV12-4, with a possible D match to TRBD1 (6 bases). V lost 7 bases and J 7 bases, leaving 19 bases between the germline ends. The CDR3 totals 14 residues. The DNA for the CDR3 is TGTGCCAGCACCTCTCCTTTGGGGGGGCCTGGCTACACCTTC. Encoded protein: CASTSPLGGPGYTF.